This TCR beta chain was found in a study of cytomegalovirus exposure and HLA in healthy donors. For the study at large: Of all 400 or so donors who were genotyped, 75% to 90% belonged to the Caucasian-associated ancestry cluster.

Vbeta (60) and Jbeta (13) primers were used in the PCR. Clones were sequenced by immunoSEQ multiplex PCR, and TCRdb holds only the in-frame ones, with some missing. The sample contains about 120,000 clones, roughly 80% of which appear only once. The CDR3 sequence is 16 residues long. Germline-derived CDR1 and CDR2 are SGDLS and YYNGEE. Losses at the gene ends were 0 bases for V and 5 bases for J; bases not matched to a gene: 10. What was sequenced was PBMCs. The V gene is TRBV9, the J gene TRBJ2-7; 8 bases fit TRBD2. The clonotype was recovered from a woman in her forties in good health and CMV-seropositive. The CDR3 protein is CASSVGGSGRFNEQYF. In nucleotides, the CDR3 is TGTGCCAGCAGCGTAGGAGGAAGCGGGAGATTTAACGAGCAGTACTTC.